A single sample is the source of the 20 T cell receptor beta chains below, sequenced in a study of blood T cell repertoires in COVID-19. Method: immunoSEQ multiplex PCR; TCRdb's copy keeps in-frame clones and lacks some. The sample yields almost 400,000 clones, approximately 88% seen once. The sequenced sample consisted of PBMCs or T cells enriched from blood (not recorded which). Receptors were obtained from a woman aged 25-40 years with acute COVID-19.

The chain is built from TRBV19 and TRBJ1-6; the match to TRBD1 covers 9 bases. V was clipped by 5 bases and J by 8 bases; unmatched bases: 4. This CDR3 has 14 residues. Germline loops: CDR1 LNHDA, CDR2 SQIVND (reference sequence). CDR3 bases: TGTGCCAGTAGTCAGACAGGGGGGGATTCACCCCTCCACTTT. It is translated as CASSQTGGDSPLHF.

The chain has TRBV28 and TRBJ1-4, with D perhaps TRBD1 (5 bases). The germline V and J ends were trimmed by 2 bases and 0 bases, with 10 bases remaining between them. This CDR3 has 16 residues. Per the germline V gene, CDR1 is MDHEN and CDR2 is SYDVKM. Here the CDR3 DNA reads TGTGCCAGCAGTTTAAGGTCACAGGCAACTAATGAAAAACTGTTTTTT. Its translation is CASSLRSQATNEKLFF.

This chain uses TRBV6-4 with TRBJ1-2; TRBD1 aligns across 8 bases. Germline CDR1 reads MRHNA; CDR2 reads SNTAGT. The CDR3 totals 14 residues. J was trimmed by 8 bases and V by 6 bases; bases with no gene match: 11. CDR3: CASSPGQEREGYTF. CDR3 bases: TGTGCCAGCAGCCCGGGACAGGAGAGAGAAGGCTACACCTTC.

V is TRBV7-9 and J is TRBJ1-5; 9 bases line up with TRBD1. The CDR3 extends over 18 amino acids. J was trimmed by 2 bases and V by 4 bases; bases with no gene match: 12. Germline loops: CDR1 SEHNR, CDR2 FQNEAQ (reference sequence). The CDR3 DNA reads TGTGCCAGCAGCTCAGGGCGGGACAGGGTGGTAGGCAATCAGCCCCAGCATTTT. Translation: CASSSGRDRVVGNQPQHF.

The chain couples TRBV5-4 to TRBJ2-1, with 12 bases matching TRBD2. The V segment lost 6 bases and the J segment 5 bases; nucleotides outside the gene matches: 6. The CDR3 covers 15 residues. Germline CDR1 reads SGHNT; CDR2 reads YYREEE (reference sequence). CDR3 DNA sequence: TGTGCCAGCAACGAGGCTAGCGGGGGGGACAATGAGCAGTTCTTC. It encodes CASNEASGGDNEQFF.

V gene TRBV5-1 combines with J gene TRBJ1-1; TRBD1 might be the D (5 bases). This CDR3 is 18 amino acids long. The V gene's germline CDR1 is SGHRS and CDR2 YFSETQ. The V end was cut by 2 bases, the J end by 7 bases, with 27 bases between. The DNA of the CDR3 is TGCGCCAGCAGCTTAAAATTAGTTCAGCTCCTCCAGGGATATGAAGCTTTCTTT. Translated, it gives CASSLKLVQLLQGYEAFF.

The chain couples TRBV24-1 to TRBJ2-3, with TRBD2 identical over 8 bases. After removal of 9 bases from V and 3 bases from J, the junction contained 10 bases not matched to a gene. CDR3 length equals 15 residues. Germline CDR1 is KGHDR and CDR2 is SFDVKD. The chain's CDR3 is CATRSGGARTDTQYF. The CDR3 nucleotides read TGTGCCACCCGATCGGGGGGGGCGCGGACAGATACGCAGTATTTT.

The chain is built from TRBV18 and TRBJ2-5; TRBD1 agrees at 9 bases. This CDR3 contains 13 residues. Losses at the gene ends were 4 bases for V and 3 bases for J; bases not matched to a gene: 0. Germline V gives CDR1 KGHSH, CDR2 LQKENI. CDR3: CASSRDREETQYF. CDR3 bases: TGTGCCAGCTCACGGGACAGGGAAGAGACCCAGTACTTC.

The chain employs TRBV12-3 or TRBV12-4 and TRBJ1-5; D ambiguous. V lost 0 bases and J 7 bases, leaving 7 bases between the germline ends. The CDR3 spans 13 residues. In nucleotides, the CDR3 is TGTGCCAGCAGTTTAGCACTTTTCCAGCCCCAGCATTTT. Translation: CASSLALFQPQHF.

V and J are TRBV3-1 (or the pseudogene TRBV3-2) and TRBJ2-1; 10 positions agree with TRBD2. The germline V gene has CDR1 LGHDT and CDR2 YNNKEL (reference sequence). With 2 bases clipped from V and 7 bases from J, the junction kept 5 bases outside the gene matches. This CDR3 comprises 15 residues. The CDR3 DNA reads TGTGCCAGCAGCCAAAGCAGCGGGGGGGCGAATGAGCAGTTCTTC. It encodes CASSQSSGGANEQFF.

The chain combines TRBV5-1 with TRBJ2-3; D possibly corresponds to TRBD1 (6 bases). Trimming shortened V by 4 bases and J by 5 bases, and 14 bases separated the two germline ends. Germline V CDR1 and CDR2: SGHRS, YFSETQ. The CDR3 is made up of 14 amino acids. The CDR3 is CASSQGTVGDTQYF. The DNA of the CDR3 is TGCGCCAGCAGCCAGGGGACGGTGGGAGATACGCAGTATTTT.

This chain joins TRBV5-1 and TRBJ2-2, with 13 bases aligning to TRBD2. The V gene end was trimmed by 1 base and the J gene end by 6 bases; junction bases not matched to a gene: 3. CDR3 length: 16 residues. CDR1 and CDR2 from the germline V gene are SGHRS and YFSETQ. The CDR3 sequence: CASSLTSGGAAGELFF. The CDR3 bases are TGCGCCAGCAGCTTGACTAGCGGGGGGGCCGCCGGGGAGCTGTTTTTT.

The chain joins TRBV7-2 to TRBJ1-1; D is perhaps TRBD1 (5 bases). The CDR3 is made up of 15 amino acids. Germline assignment: CDR1 SGHTA and CDR2 FQGNSA. V lost 5 bases to trimming and J lost 6 bases, with 19 bases between them. This CDR3 is CASSAYGTQGSEAFF. In DNA, the CDR3 is TGTGCCAGCAGCGCCTATGGCACCCAGGGATCTGAAGCTTTCTTT.

The CDR3 here is CAPLRGYEQYF. CDR3 DNA: TGTGCCCCTTTAAGGGGTTACGAGCAGTACTTC. This chain links TRBV12-3 or TRBV12-4 with TRBJ2-7; D is possibly TRBD1 (5 bases). Between the trimmed V and J ends, which lost 11 bases and 4 bases, there was a span of 12 bases. The CDR3 runs to 11 residues.

This clone was detected only a few times. This chain links TRBV7-9 with TRBJ1-1; tentatively, D is TRBD1 (6 bases). The CDR3 is 12 residues long. The V gene lost 5 bases and the J gene lost 10 bases, with 14 bases spanning the gap. Germline V gene data show CDR1 as SEHNR and CDR2 as FQNEAQ (reference sequence). The CDR3 sequence: CASSHEGGRAFF. CDR3 sequence (DNA): TGTGCCAGCAGCCACGAGGGGGGGCGAGCTTTCTTT.

The chain has TRBV10-1 and TRBJ1-3; D is unresolved. Looked up from germline, CDR1 is WNHNN and CDR2 is SYGVQD (reference sequence). The CDR3 has 14 amino acids. Trimming removed 3 bases from V and 2 bases from J, with 8 bases in between. The CDR3 nucleotides are TGCGCCAGCAGTGAATCGGGAACTGGAAACACCATATATTTT. Protein product: CASSESGTGNTIYF.

Points on this clone: Other DNA sequences in the same sample also yield this CDR3. CDR3: CATSDTGLVYNEQFF. The CDR3, as DNA: TGTGCCACCAGTGATACTGGACTAGTCTACAATGAGCAGTTCTTC. V is TRBV24-1 and J is TRBJ2-1; 7 nucleotides agree with TRBD2. The CDR3 covers 15 residues. CDR1 and CDR2 from the germline V gene are KGHDR and SFDVKD. V lost 3 bases, J lost 3 bases, and 4 bases stayed unmatched.

The V and J genes are TRBV7-6 and TRBJ2-7, with 8 bases that match TRBD1. The trim removed 4 bases at V and 3 bases at J, leaving 8 bases unmatched. Germline CDR1 reads SGHVS; CDR2 reads FNYEAQ. This CDR3 is built from 15 residues. The CDR3 here is CASSSGQGGGYEQYF. CDR3 nucleotides: TGTGCCAGCAGCTCTGGACAGGGTGGGGGCTACGAGCAGTACTTC.

The chain couples TRBV7-9 to TRBJ2-1; 7 positions agree with TRBD1. From germline, CDR1 is SEHNR and CDR2 FQNEAQ (reference sequence). The CDR3 is 14 residues long. The trim removed 3 bases at V and 4 bases at J, leaving 3 bases unmatched. Written as DNA, the CDR3 is TGTGCCAGCAGCTTCGGGACAGCTTACAATGAGCAGTTCTTC. It translates to CASSFGTAYNEQFF.

The gene calls are TRBV29-1 and TRBJ2-1, with a tentative D call TRBD1 (6 bases). Deletions cut 3 bases from V and 2 bases from J, with 14 bases between. The CDR3 loop spans 15 amino acids. Germline V gives CDR1 SQVTM, CDR2 ANQGSEA. CDR3 protein: CSVDLWGQTYNEQFF. The CDR3 nucleotides read TGCAGCGTTGATTTGTGGGGACAAACCTACAATGAGCAGTTCTTC.